This T cell receptor beta chain was identified during a study of blood T cells in healthy people across ages. V trimming: 5 bases; J trimming: 9 bases; junction bases outside the gene matches: 10. Germline assignment: CDR1 SGHTA and CDR2 FQGNSA. This CDR3 has 15 amino acids. Notes on the study in general: Not knowing donor CMV status may have confounded expanded clonotype changes.

Comments on this clonotype: What it recognizes is unknown.

A second PCR of about 7 to 12 cycles used a sample-barcoded 5' primer and a J-beta primer mix. TCRdb ran MiXCR on the 5' RACE reads and lists one entry per CDR3 protein. The sample yields approximately 670,000 distinct CDR3 sequences, around 41% seen once. The specimen was blood. The chain employs TRBV7-2 and TRBJ1-6; 7 bases align to TRBD1. The sequence was obtained from a man at least 80 years old in good health. The CDR3 sequence is CASSKDRAGGSPLHF. The DNA for the CDR3 is TGTGCCAGCAGCAAAGACAGGGCTGGTGGTTCACCCCTCCACTTT.